This TCR beta chain derives from a study of post-analysis software for immune sequencing data. Study-wide points: The F measure placed samples prepared in the same batch into strongly shared clusters. Comparison with controls showed significantly lower normalized Chao1 diversity in multiple sclerosis patients. The study found TRBV5-6, TRBV5-1 and TRBV20-1 among four to six TRBV segments more frequent in patients than controls.

This clonotype was picked up a small number of times. As yet, its antigen is unknown. The V end was cut by 4 bases, the J end by 8 bases, with 15 bases between. The germline gives CDR1 SGHRS, CDR2 YFSETQ. This CDR3 comprises 13 residues. Tagging with unique molecular identifiers was a feature of the TCR beta cDNA libraries. Each sample of about 0.95 to 10 million input T cells yielded roughly 500,000 cDNA molecules, so each molecule approximated one T cell. TCRdb passed the PCR reads through MiXCR, listing each CDR3 protein once. The sample carries roughly 800,000 distinct CDR3 sequences, 25% to 30% recorded once.

V usage is TRBV5-1 and J usage is TRBJ1-2, with unresolved D. The sequenced material came from blood. The TCR was taken from a girl aged 10 to 17 with multiple sclerosis. CDR3 sequence reads: CASSAGPRSGYTF. Here the CDR3 DNA reads TGCGCCAGCAGCGCCGGGCCCCGGAGCGGCTACACCTTC.